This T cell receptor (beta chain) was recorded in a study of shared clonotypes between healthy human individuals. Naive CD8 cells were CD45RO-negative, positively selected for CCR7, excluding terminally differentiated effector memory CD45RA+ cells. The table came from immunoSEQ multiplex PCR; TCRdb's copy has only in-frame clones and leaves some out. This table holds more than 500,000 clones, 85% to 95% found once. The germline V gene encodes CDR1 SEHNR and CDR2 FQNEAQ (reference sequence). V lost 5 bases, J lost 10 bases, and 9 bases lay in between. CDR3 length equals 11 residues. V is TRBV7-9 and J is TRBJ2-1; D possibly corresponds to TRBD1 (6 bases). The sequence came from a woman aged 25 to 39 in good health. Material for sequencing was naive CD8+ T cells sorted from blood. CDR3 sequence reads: CASSRGGEQFF. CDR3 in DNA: TGTGCCAGCAGCCGAGGGGGAGAGCAGTTCTTC.